The 2 T cell receptor beta chains listed next were all sequenced from one sample in a study of cytomegalovirus exposure and HLA in healthy donors. TCRdb keeps only in-frame clones here, not all; method: immunoSEQ multiplex PCR. Of about 170,000 clones listed, about nine tenths are singletons. The specimen was PBMCs. The source is a man aged 18 to 29 in good health and CMV-seropositive.

This chain links TRBV27 with TRBJ1-1; TRBD1 might be the D (6 bases). Germline CDR1 is MNHEY and CDR2 is SMNVEV (reference sequence). Trimming left V 6 bases short and J 1 base short, with 9 bases between. CDR3 length equals 13 residues. The CDR3: CASRLQGNTEAFF. CDR3 DNA: TGTGCCAGCAGATTACAGGGGAACACTGAAGCTTTCTTT.

The chain has TRBV6-1 and TRBJ2-2; TRBD1 aligns across 8 bases. Trimming took 11 bases from V and 6 from J; bases not matched to a gene: 2. The V gene's germline CDR1 is MNHNS and CDR2 SASEGT. The CDR3 totals 11 residues. This CDR3 is CAGQGPGELFF. The CDR3 coding sequence is TGTGCCGGACAGGGACCCGGGGAGCTGTTTTTT.